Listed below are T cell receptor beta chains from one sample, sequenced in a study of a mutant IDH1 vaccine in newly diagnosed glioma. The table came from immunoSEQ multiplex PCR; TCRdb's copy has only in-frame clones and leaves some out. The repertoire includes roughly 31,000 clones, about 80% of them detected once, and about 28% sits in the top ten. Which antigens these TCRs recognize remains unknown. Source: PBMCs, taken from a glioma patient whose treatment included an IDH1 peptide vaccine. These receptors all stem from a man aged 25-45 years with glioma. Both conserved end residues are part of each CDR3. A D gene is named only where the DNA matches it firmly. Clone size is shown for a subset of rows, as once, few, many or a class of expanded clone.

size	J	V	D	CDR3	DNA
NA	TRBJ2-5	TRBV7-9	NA	CASSDGTDLSETQYF	TGTGCCAGCAGCGATGGGACGGATTTGTCGGAGACCCAGTACTTC
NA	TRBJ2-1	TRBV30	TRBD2	CAWSRAGSLFNEQFF	TGTGCCTGGAGTAGAGCGGGAAGTCTCTTCAATGAGCAGTTCTTC
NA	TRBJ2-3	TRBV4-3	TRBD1	CASSQWAWSRGRTDTQYF	TGCGCCAGCAGCCAATGGGCTTGGAGCAGGGGGCGCACAGATACGCAGTATTTT
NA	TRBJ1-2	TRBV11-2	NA	CASSPIMGYRLYGYTF	TGTGCCAGCAGCCCTATCATGGGGTACAGACTCTATGGCTACACCTTC
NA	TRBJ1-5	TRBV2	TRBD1	CASSGGTGSYDQPQHF	TGTGCCAGCAGTGGGGGGACAGGGTCCTATGATCAGCCCCAGCATTTT
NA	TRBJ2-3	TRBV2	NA	CASSEPTAGTDTQYF	TGTGCCAGCAGCGAGCCGACAGCGGGCACAGATACGCAGTATTTT
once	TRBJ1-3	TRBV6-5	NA	CASSYSGRTSGNTIYF	TGTGCCAGCAGTTACTCGGGGCGGACCTCTGGAAACACCATATATTTT
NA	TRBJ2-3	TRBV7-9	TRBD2	CASSLGTSGIYTDTQYF	TGTGCCAGCAGCTTGGGTACTAGCGGGATTTACACAGATACGCAGTATTTT
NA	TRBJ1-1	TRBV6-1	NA	CATRPTGTEAFF	TGTGCCACTCGGCCCACGGGCACTGAAGCTTTCTTT
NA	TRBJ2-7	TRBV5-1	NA	CASSPPSYEQYF	TGCGCCAGCAGCCCCCCCTCCTACGAGCAGTACTTC
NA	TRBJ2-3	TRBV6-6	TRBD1	CASSSGQVTDTQYF	TGTGCCAGCAGTTCCGGACAGGTCACAGATACGCAGTATTTT
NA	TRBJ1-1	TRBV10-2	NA	CASSESGDTEAFF	TGCGCCAGCAGTGAGTCGGGTGACACTGAAGCTTTCTTT
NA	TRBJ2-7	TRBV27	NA	CASSPVGESYEQYF	TGTGCCAGCAGTCCGGTAGGGGAGTCCTACGAGCAGTACTTC
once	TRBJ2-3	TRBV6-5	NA	CASSYLLGDLDTQYF	TGTGCCAGCAGTTACTTGTTGGGGGATTTAGATACGCAGTATTTT
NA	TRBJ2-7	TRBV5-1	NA	CASSLDWESDEQYF	TGCGCCAGCAGCTTGGACTGGGAGTCGGACGAGCAGTACTTC
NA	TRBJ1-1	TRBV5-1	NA	CASTIGQRNTEAFF	TGCGCCAGCACCATTGGACAGAGGAACACTGAAGCTTTCTTT
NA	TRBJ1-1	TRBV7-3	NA	CASSFTGGTEAFF	TGTGCCAGCAGCTTCACTGGGGGTACTGAAGCTTTCTTT
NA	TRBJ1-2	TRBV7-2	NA	CASSLKWGRGDGYTF	TGTGCCAGCAGCTTGAAATGGGGGCGTGGAGATGGCTACACCTTC
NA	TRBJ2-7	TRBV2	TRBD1	CASSRLGTGMNEQYF	TGTGCCAGCAGTCGACTAGGGACAGGGATGAACGAGCAGTACTTC
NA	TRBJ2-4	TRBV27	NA	CASSEGSGSKNIQYF	TGTGCCAGCAGCGAGGGTAGTGGGTCCAAAAACATTCAGTACTTC
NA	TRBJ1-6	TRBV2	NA	CASSETENSPLHF	TGTGCCAGCAGTGAGACAGAAAATTCACCCCTCCACTTT
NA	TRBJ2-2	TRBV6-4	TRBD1	CASSGQGAHGELFF	TGTGCCAGCAGTGGACAGGGGGCTCACGGGGAGCTGTTTTTT
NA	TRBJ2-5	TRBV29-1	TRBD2	CSVGAGGPRVTQYF	TGCAGCGTTGGAGCGGGGGGGCCCCGAGTGACCCAGTACTTC
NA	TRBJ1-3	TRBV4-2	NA	CASSQEEGVGGNTIYF	TGTGCCAGCAGCCAAGAGGAAGGGGTAGGTGGAAACACCATATATTTT
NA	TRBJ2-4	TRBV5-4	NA	CASSLGDTSRHF	TGTGCCAGCAGCTTGGGGGATACTTCCCGGCACTTC
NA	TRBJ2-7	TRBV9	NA	CASSVAIAQSSYEQYF	TGTGCCAGCAGCGTAGCTATAGCCCAAAGCTCCTACGAGCAGTACTTC
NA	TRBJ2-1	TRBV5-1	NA	CASSKGLGLKNEQFF	TGCGCCAGCAGCAAGGGCCTGGGGCTTAAGAATGAGCAGTTCTTC